This T cell receptor beta chain stems from a study of shared clonotypes between healthy human individuals. Concerning this clone: Its antigen is not identified.

Overall study results and limits: Clonotypes shared by all four donors outscored non-shared clonotypes in generation probability.

The CDR3 contains 13 residues. The ends lost 7 bases at V and 6 bases at J; junction bases unmatched: 5. The germline CDR1 and CDR2 sequences are MGHRA and YSYEKL. A deep-level run was used for the assay. Produced via immunoSEQ multiplex PCR; TCRdb's table is partial and in-frame only. The data hold roughly 1 million clones, with 70% to 80% observed a single time. The chain combines TRBV4-1 with TRBJ2-2, with 7 bases lining up with TRBD1. The clonotype originates from a man aged 18 to 29 in good health. Some clones in this sample may be carry-over from other donors' samples. The sequenced sample was memory CD4+ T cells from PBMCs. Subset indicated: CD45RA-negative fraction. This chain's CDR3 is CASNRQGAGELFF. DNA of the CDR3: TGCGCCAGCAACCGACAGGGTGCCGGGGAGCTGTTTTTT.